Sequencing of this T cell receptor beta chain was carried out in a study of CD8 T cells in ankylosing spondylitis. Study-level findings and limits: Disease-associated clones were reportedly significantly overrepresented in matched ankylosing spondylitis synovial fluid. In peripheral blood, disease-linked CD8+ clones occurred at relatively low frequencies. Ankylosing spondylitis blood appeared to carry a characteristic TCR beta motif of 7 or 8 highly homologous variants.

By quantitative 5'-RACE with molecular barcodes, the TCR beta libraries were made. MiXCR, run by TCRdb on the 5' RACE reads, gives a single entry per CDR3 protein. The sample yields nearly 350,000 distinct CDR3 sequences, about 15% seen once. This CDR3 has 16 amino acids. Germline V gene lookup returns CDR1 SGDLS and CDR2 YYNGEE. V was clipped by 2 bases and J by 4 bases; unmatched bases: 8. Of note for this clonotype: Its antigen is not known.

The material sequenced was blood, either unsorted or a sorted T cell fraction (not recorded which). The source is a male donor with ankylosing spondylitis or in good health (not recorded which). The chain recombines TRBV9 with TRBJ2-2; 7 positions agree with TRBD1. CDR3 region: CASSVRQGAGTGELFF. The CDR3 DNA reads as TGTGCCAGCAGCGTCCGACAGGGAGCAGGCACCGGGGAGCTGTTTTTT.